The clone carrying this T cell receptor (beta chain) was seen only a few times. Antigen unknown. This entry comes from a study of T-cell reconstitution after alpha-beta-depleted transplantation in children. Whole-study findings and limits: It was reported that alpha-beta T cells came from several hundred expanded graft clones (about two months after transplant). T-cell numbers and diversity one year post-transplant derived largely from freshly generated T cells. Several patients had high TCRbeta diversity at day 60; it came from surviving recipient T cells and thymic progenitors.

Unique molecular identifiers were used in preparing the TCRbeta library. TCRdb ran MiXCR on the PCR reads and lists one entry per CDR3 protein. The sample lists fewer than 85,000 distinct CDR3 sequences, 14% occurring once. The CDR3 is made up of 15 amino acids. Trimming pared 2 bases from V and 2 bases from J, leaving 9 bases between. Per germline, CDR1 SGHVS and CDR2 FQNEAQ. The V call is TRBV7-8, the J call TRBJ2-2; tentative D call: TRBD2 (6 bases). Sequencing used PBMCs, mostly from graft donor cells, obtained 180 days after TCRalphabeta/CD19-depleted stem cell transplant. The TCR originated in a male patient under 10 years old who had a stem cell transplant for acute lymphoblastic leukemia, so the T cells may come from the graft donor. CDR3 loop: CASSLHGGNTGELFF. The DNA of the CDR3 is TGTGCCAGCAGCTTACACGGGGGAAACACCGGGGAGCTGTTTTTT.